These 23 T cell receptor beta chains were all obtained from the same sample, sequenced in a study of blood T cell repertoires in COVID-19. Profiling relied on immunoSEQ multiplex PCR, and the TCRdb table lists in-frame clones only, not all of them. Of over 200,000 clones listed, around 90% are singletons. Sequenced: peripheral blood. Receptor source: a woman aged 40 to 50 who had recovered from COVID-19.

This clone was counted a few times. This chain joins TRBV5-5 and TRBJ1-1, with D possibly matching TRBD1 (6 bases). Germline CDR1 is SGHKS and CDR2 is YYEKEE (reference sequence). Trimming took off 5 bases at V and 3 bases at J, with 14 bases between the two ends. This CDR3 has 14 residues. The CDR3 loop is CASRGGNTDTEAFF. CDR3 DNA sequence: TGTGCCAGCAGAGGGGGTAATACGGACACTGAAGCTTTCTTT.

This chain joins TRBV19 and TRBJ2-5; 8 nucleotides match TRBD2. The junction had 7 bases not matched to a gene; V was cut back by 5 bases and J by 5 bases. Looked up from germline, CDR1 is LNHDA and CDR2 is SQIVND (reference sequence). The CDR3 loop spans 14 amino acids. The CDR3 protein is CASSPRGGWETQYF. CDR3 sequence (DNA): TGTGCCAGTAGTCCCCGGGGGGGGTGGGAGACCCAGTACTTC. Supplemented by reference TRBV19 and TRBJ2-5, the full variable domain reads DGGITQSPKYLFRKEGQNVTLSCEQNLNHDAMYWYRQDPGQGLRLIYYSQIVNDFQKGDIAEGYSVSREKKESFPLTVTSAQKNPTAFYLCASSPRGGWETQYFGPGTRLLVL.

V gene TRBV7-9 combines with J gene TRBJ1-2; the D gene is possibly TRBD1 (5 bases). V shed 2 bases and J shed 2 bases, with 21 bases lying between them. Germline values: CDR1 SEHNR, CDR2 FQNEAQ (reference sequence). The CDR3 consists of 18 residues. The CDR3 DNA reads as TGTGCCAGCAGCTTACCCCAGGGATTTGGGGCCCTAAACTATGGCTACACCTTC. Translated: CASSLPQGFGALNYGYTF.

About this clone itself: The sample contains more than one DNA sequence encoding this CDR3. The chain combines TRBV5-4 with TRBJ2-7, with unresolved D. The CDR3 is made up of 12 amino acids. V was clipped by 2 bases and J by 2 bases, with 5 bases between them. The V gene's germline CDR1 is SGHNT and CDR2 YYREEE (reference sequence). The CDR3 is CASSFGPYEQYF. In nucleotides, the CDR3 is TGTGCCAGCAGCTTTGGGCCCTACGAGCAGTACTTC. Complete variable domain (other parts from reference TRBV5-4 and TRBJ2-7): ETGVTQSPTHLIKTRGQQVTLRCSSQSGHNTVSWYQQALGQGPQFIFQYYREEENGRGNFPPRFSGLQFPNYSSELNVNALELDDSALYLCASSFGPYEQYFGPGTRLTVT.

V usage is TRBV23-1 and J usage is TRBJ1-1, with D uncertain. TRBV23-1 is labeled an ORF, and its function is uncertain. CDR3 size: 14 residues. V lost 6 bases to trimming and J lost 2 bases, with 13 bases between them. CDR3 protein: CASSPVGNNTEAFF. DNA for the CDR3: TGCGCCAGCAGCCCGGTGGGCAACAACACTGAAGCTTTCTTT.

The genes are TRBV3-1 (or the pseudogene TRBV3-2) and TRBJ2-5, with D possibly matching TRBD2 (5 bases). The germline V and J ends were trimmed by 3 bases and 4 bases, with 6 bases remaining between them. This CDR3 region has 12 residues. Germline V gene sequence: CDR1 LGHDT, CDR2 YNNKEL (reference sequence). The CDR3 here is CASSQAGETQYF. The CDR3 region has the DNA TGTGCCAGCAGCCAGGCGGGAGAGACCCAGTACTTC.

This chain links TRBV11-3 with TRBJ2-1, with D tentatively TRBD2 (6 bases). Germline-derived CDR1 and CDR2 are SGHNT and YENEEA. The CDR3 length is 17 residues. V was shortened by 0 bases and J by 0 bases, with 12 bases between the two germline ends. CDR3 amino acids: CASSLEARGSSYNEQFF. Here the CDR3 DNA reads TGTGCCAGCAGCTTAGAGGCCCGGGGGAGCTCCTACAATGAGCAGTTCTTC.

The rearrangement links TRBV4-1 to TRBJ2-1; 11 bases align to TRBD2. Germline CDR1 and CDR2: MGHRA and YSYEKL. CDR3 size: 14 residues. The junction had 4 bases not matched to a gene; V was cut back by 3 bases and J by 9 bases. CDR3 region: CASSHSGRAGEQFF. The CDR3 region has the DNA TGCGCCAGCAGCCATAGCGGGAGGGCCGGTGAGCAGTTCTTC.

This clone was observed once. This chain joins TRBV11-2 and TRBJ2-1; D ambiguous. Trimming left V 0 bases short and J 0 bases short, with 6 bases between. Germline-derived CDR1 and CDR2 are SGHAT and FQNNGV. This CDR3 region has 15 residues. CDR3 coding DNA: TGTGCCAGCAGCTTAGAGGGCAGCTCCTACAATGAGCAGTTCTTC. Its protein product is CASSLEGSSYNEQFF.

The CDR3 DNA follows: TGTGCCAGCCGAGTTGGGACAGGGAACACTGAAGCTTTCTTT. Translating gives CASRVGTGNTEAFF. V and J are TRBV6-5 and TRBJ1-1; 8 bases are shared with TRBD1. The CDR3 is 14 amino acids. CDR1 MNHEY and CDR2 SVGAGI come from the germline V gene. V lost 8 bases and J lost 1; bases outside the gene matches: 6.

The CDR3 spells CASSLVPRRVEGYTF. DNA for the CDR3: TGTGCCAGCAGCTTAGTCCCCCGCAGGGTTGAGGGCTACACCTTC. The chain joins TRBV7-2 to TRBJ1-2; a weak D match, TRBD1 (5 bases). Germline-derived CDR1 and CDR2 are SGHTA and FQGNSA. With 1 base removed from V and 8 bases from J, the gap between germline ends came to 17 bases. The CDR3 loop spans 15 amino acids.

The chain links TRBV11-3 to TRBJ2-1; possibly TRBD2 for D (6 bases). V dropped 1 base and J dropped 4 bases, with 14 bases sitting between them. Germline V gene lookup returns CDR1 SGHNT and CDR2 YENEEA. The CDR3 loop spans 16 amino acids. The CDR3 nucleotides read TGTGCCAGCAGCTTAGGTGTCGGGAGATCATACAATGAGCAGTTCTTC. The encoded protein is CASSLGVGRSYNEQFF.

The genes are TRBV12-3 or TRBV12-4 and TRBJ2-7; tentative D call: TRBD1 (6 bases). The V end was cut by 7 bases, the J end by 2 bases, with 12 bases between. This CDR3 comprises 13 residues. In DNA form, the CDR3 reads TGTGCCAGCAAGGGGGACGGCGCCTACGAGCAGTACTTC. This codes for CASKGDGAYEQYF.

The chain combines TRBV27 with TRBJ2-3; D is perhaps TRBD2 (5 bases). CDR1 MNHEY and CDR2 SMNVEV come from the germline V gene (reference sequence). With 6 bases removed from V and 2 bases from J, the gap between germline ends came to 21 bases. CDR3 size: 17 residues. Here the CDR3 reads CASRRGSTWIITDTQYF. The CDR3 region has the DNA TGTGCCAGCAGGAGAGGGTCCACCTGGATTATCACAGATACGCAGTATTTT.

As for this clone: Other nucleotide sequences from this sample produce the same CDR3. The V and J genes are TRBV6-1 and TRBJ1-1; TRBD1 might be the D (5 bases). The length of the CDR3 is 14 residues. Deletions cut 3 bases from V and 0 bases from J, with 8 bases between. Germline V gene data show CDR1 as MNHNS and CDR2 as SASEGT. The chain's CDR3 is CASSEGGLNTEAFF. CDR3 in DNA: TGTGCCAGCAGTGAGGGGGGACTGAACACTGAAGCTTTCTTT.

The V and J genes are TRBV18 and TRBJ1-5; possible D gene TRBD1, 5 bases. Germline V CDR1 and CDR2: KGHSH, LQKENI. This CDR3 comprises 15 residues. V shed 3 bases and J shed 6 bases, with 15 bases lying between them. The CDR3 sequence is CASSPPQGGGQPQHF. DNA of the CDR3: TGTGCCAGCTCACCCCCCCAGGGCGGTGGTCAGCCCCAGCATTTT.

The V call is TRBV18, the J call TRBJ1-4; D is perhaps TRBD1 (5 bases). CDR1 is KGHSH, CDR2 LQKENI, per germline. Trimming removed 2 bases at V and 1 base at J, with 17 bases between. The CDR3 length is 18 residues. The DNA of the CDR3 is TGTGCCAGCTCACCAAACATTGCCGTGGGGCAAACTAATGAAAAACTGTTTTTT. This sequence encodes CASSPNIAVGQTNEKLFF. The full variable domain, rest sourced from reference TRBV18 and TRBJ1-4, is NAGVMQNPRHLVRRRGQEARLRCSPMKGHSHVYWYRQLPEEGLKFMVYLQKENIIDESGMPKERFSAEFPKEGPSILRIQQVVRGDSAAYFCASSPNIAVGQTNEKLFFGSGTQLSVL.

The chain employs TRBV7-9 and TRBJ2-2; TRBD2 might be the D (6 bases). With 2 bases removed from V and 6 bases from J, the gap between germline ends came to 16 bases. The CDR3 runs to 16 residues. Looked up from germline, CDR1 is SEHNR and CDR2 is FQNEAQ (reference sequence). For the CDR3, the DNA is TGTGCCAGCAGCTTAACCCTAGCGAGGGGCGCCGGGGAGCTGTTTTTT. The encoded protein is CASSLTLARGAGELFF.

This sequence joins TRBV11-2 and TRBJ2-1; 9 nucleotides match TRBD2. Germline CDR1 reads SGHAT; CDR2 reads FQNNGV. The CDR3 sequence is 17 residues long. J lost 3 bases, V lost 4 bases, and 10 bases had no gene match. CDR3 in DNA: TGTGCCAGCAGCTCCCCAACGACTAGCGGTTTCTACAATGAGCAGTTCTTC. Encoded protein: CASSSPTTSGFYNEQFF.

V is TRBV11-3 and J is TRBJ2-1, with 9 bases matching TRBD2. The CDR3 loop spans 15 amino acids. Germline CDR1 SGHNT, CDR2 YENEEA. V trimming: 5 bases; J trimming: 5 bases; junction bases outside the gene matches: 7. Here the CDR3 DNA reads TGTGCCAGCAGCCCCTTAGCGGGAGACCACAATGAGCAGTTCTTC. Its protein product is CASSPLAGDHNEQFF. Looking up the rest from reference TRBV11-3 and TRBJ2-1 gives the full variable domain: EAGVVQSPRYKIIEKKQPVAFWCNPISGHNTLYWYLQNLGQGPELLIRYENEEAVDDSQLPKDRFSAERLKGVDSTLKIQPAELGDSAVYLCASSPLAGDHNEQFFGPGTRLTVL.

The CDR3 region is CASSQTQWGHHYGYTF. CDR3 coding DNA: TGTGCCAGCAGCCAAACCCAGTGGGGGCACCACTATGGCTACACCTTC. The chain carries TRBV3-1 (or the pseudogene TRBV3-2) and TRBJ1-2, with D possibly being TRBD1 (6 bases). V lost 2 bases to trimming and J lost 3 bases, with 16 bases between them. The germline V gene encodes CDR1 LGHDT and CDR2 YNNKEL (reference sequence). CDR3 length: 16 residues.

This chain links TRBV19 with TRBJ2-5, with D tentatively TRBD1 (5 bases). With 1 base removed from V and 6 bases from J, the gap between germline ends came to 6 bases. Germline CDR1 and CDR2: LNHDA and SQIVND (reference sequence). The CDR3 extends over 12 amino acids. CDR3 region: CASSIGGQTQYF. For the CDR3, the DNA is TGTGCCAGTAGTATAGGGGGCCAGACCCAGTACTTC. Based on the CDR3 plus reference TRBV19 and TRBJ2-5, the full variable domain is DGGITQSPKYLFRKEGQNVTLSCEQNLNHDAMYWYRQDPGQGLRLIYYSQIVNDFQKGDIAEGYSVSREKKESFPLTVTSAQKNPTAFYLCASSIGGQTQYFGPGTRLLVL.

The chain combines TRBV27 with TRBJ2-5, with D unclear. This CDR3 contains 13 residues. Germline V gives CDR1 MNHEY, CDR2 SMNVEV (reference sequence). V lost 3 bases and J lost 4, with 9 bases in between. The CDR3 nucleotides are TGTGCCAGCAGTTTCCTTCGAGGAGAGACCCAGTACTTC. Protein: CASSFLRGETQYF.